This T cell receptor (beta chain) comes out of a study of CD8 T cells in ankylosing spondylitis. The authors made TCR beta libraries by quantitative 5'-RACE with molecular barcodes. TCRdb reprocessed the 5' RACE reads via MiXCR and lists one record per CDR3 protein. The sample includes about 240,000 distinct CDR3 sequences, 8% to 9.5% of them seen just once. Of note for this clonotype: Its antigen is still unknown. A clone one base away is much larger, so this may be a read error.

General study points: The clones that were linked to disease were reported to be significantly enriched in matched synovial fluid samples from ankylosing spondylitis patients.

The germline CDR1 and CDR2 sequences are SGHVS and FQNEAQ. The CDR3 spans 15 residues. Sequencing was done on a sample of blood, either unsorted or a sorted T cell fraction (not recorded which). This receptor was taken from a male donor with ankylosing spondylitis or in good health (not recorded which). V is TRBV7-8 and J is TRBJ2-5; 7 nucleotides line up with TRBD1. CDR3 nucleotide sequence: TGTGCCAGCAGCTTAGGGGGACAGAGACAAGAGACCCTGTACTTC. This sequence encodes CASSLGGQRQETLYF.